The 11 T cell receptor beta chains listed next were all sequenced from one sample in a study of T and B cells in COVID-19 patients. TRB was amplified from about 260-540 ng of blood genomic DNA. Multiplex PCR with BIOMED2 TRB-A/B primer pools amplified TRB rearrangements. TCRdb called the multiplex PCR reads again in MiXCR, with one record for every CDR3 protein. The table shows some 21,000 distinct CDR3 sequences, with under 35% occurring only once. The specimen sequenced was blood. These receptors all stem from a human donor who had recovered from COVID-19.

This clonotype was detected many times. The rearrangement links TRBV18 to TRBJ2-5; TRBD1 matches at 9 bases. V shed 8 bases, J shed 3 bases, and the junction held 7 bases outside the gene matches. Germline-derived CDR1 and CDR2 are KGHSH and LQKENI. The CDR3 loop spans 14 amino acids. Here the CDR3 reads CASRQGVMEETQYF. In nucleotides, the CDR3 is TGTGCCAGCCGACAGGGGGTTATGGAAGAGACCCAGTACTTC.

This clonotype was seen only once. The chain recombines TRBV12-3 or TRBV12-4 with TRBJ2-6; 7 bases line up with TRBD2. The V gene end was trimmed by 5 bases and the J gene end by 2 bases; junction bases not matched to a gene: 6. The CDR3 consists of 16 residues. In DNA, the CDR3 is TGTGCCAGCAGTGAGCAGGGAGGGGCTGGGGCCAACGTCCTGACTTTC. Translating it yields CASSEQGGAGANVLTF.

This clonotype was detected many times. The V gene is TRBV6-5, the J gene TRBJ2-7, with D perhaps TRBD2 (6 bases). Germline loops: CDR1 MNHEY, CDR2 SVGAGI. Trimming removed 2 bases at V and 7 bases at J, with 12 bases between. CDR3 length equals 13 residues. DNA of the CDR3: TGTGCCAGCAGTTACGGACTTCGGGGGGAGCAGTACTTC. Translated, it gives CASSYGLRGEQYF.

The chain carries TRBV5-1 and TRBJ1-4; 11 nucleotides match TRBD1. With V trimmed by 4 bases and J by 10 bases, 9 bases remained unmatched. The CDR3 has 15 amino acids. CDR1 and CDR2 from the germline V gene are SGHRS and YFSETQ. CDR3 DNA sequence: TGCGCCAGCAGCGGAGGACAGGGGGCGGTTCGAAAACTGTTTTTT. Its protein product is CASSGGQGAVRKLFF.

This clonotype was seen a handful of times. The chain recombines TRBV11-2 with TRBJ1-1; TRBD1 is a possible D gene (6 bases). The CDR3 runs to 15 residues. Trimming pared 5 bases from V and 5 bases from J, leaving 18 bases between. CDR1 and CDR2 (germline): SGHAT, FQNNGV. The CDR3 region is CASSGHRVGETEAFF. DNA of the CDR3: TGTGCCAGCAGCGGCCACAGGGTTGGAGAGACTGAAGCTTTCTTT.

In its sample, this clonotype was seen a few times. This chain connects TRBV18 to TRBJ2-7; D may correspond to TRBD1 or TRBD2 (5 bases each). This CDR3 comprises 14 residues. V shed 1 base and J shed 5 bases, with 12 bases lying between them. Germline CDR1 is KGHSH and CDR2 is LQKENI. CDR3 nucleotides: TGTGCCAGCTCACCACAAGTGGGGGTGGACGAGCAGTACTTC. As protein: CASSPQVGVDEQYF. Supplemented by reference TRBV18 and TRBJ2-7, the full variable domain reads NAGVMQNPRHLVRRRGQEARLRCSPMKGHSHVYWYRQLPEEGLKFMVYLQKENIIDESGMPKERFSAEFPKEGPSILRIQQVVRGDSAAYFCASSPQVGVDEQYFGPGTRLTVT.

The chain recombines TRBV5-5 with TRBJ2-2, with D perhaps TRBD2 (5 bases). The V end was cut by 6 bases, the J end by 1 base, with 10 bases between. The germline gives CDR1 SGHKS, CDR2 YYEKEE (reference sequence). The CDR3 loop spans 14 amino acids. The CDR3 sequence: CASTSRGNTGELFF. The CDR3 region has the DNA TGTGCCAGCACATCCCGGGGGAACACCGGGGAGCTGTTTTTT.

V usage is TRBV6-6 and J usage is TRBJ2-4; 9 nucleotides align to TRBD2. V lost 6 bases, J lost 7 bases, and 7 bases stayed unmatched. CDR1 and CDR2 (germline): MNHNY, SVGAGI (reference sequence). The CDR3 totals 14 residues. The CDR3 loop is CASRRGLAQNIQYF. CDR3 nucleotides: TGTGCCAGCAGGCGGGGACTAGCCCAGAACATTCAGTACTTC.

This CDR3 reads CASSPWDRQPLHF. CDR3 in DNA: TGTGCCAGCAGCCCCTGGGACCGCCAACCCCTCCACTTT. The V gene is TRBV7-2, the J gene TRBJ1-6; D might be TRBD1 (5 bases). The CDR3 loop spans 13 amino acids. The germline V gene encodes CDR1 SGHTA and CDR2 FQGNSA. V dropped 5 bases and J dropped 12 bases, with 14 bases sitting between them.

In its sample, this clonotype is medium-sized. The CDR3 nucleotides read TGTGCCAGCTCACCACCGGCAACAGCCTCCTACGAGCAGTACTTC. Translating it yields CASSPPATASYEQYF. The J gene is TRBJ2-7, the V gene TRBV18; no clear D. Between the trimmed V and J ends, which lost 0 bases and 0 bases, there was a span of 9 bases. Germline assignment: CDR1 KGHSH and CDR2 LQKENI. The CDR3 is 15 amino acids. The full variable domain, with the rest looked up from reference TRBV18 and TRBJ2-7, is NAGVMQNPRHLVRRRGQEARLRCSPMKGHSHVYWYRQLPEEGLKFMVYLQKENIIDESGMPKERFSAEFPKEGPSILRIQQVVRGDSAAYFCASSPPATASYEQYFGPGTRLTVT.

Concerning this clonotype: A much larger clone lies one base from this, so it may be a read error. The V call is TRBV5-4, the J call TRBJ2-1, with a tentative D call TRBD2 (6 bases). This CDR3 comprises 13 residues. Deletions cut 0 bases from V and 11 bases from J, with 12 bases between. Looked up from germline, CDR1 is SGHNT and CDR2 is YYREEE (reference sequence). CDR3: CASSLVGGDKQFF. CDR3 sequence (DNA): TGTGCCAGCAGCTTGGTGGGAGGCGATAAGCAGTTCTTC.